This T cell receptor (beta chain) derives from a study of blood T cell repertoires in COVID-19. Study-level background: COVID-19 samples, acute and convalescent, were from the United States, Italy and Spain. Nucleic acid was either cDNA or gDNA, and it came from T cells, B-cell-depleted T cells, or PBMCs.

The authors' processing: Reference gene primer amplification yielded estimated nucleated cell counts. Method: immunoSEQ multiplex PCR; TCRdb's copy keeps in-frame clones and lacks some. The V and J calls and clone size were taken over from that table, and D and trimming were inferred from the DNA. The table lists about 300,000 clones, 86% of them singletons. The CDR3 runs to 13 residues. Between the trimmed V and J ends, which lost 0 bases and 5 bases, there was a span of 8 bases. Germline values: CDR1 SGHRS, CDR2 YFSETQ. This clone was picked up a small number of times. The sample consisted of peripheral blood. This chain links TRBV5-1 with TRBJ1-1, with no clear D. The TCR originated in a woman in her forties or fifties with acute or convalescent COVID-19. The DNA for the CDR3 is TGCGCCAGCAGCTTGGAGGCGGAAACTGAAGCTTTCTTT. It codes for CASSLEAETEAFF.